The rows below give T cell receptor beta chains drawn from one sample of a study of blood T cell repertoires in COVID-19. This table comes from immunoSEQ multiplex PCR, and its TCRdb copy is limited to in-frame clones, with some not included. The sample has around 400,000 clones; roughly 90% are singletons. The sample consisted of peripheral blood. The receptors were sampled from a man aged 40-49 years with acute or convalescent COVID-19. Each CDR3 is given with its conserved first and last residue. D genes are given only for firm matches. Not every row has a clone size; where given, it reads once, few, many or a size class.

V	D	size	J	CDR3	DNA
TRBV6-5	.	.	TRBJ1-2	CASTSGSFGYTF	TGTGCCAGCACCTCGGGGAGTTTCGGCTACACCTTC
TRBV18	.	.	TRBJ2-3	CASSPSQASTDTQYF	TGTGCCAGCTCACCGTCACAGGCTAGCACAGATACGCAGTATTTT
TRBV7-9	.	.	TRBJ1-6	CASSFGSYSYNSPLHF	TGTGCCAGCAGCTTCGGGAGCTACTCCTATAATTCACCCCTCCACTTT
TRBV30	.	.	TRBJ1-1	CALNNGTFTEAFF	TGTGCCTTAAACAACGGGACTTTCACTGAAGCTTTCTTT
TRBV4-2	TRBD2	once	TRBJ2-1	CASSQELVREVYNEQFF	TGTGCCAGCAGCCAAGAACTGGTGCGGGAGGTGTACAATGAGCAGTTCTTC
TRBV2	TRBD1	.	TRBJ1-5	CASSRSETGLGQPQHF	TGTGCCAGCAGTAGATCCGAGACAGGGCTTGGTCAGCCCCAGCATTTT
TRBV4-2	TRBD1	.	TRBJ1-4	CASSQAQGVEKLFF	TGTGCCAGCAGCCAAGCACAGGGGGTTGAAAAACTGTTTTTT
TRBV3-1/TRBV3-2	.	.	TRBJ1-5	CASSTGGGQPQHF	TGTGCCAGCAGCACTGGGGGGGGCCAGCCCCAGCATTTT
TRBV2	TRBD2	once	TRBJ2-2	CASRTLAGVTGELFF	TGTGCCAGTCGTACCCTAGCGGGAGTCACCGGGGAGCTGTTTTTT
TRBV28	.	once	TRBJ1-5	CASSVLRAADQPQHF	TGTGCCAGCAGTGTCTTGAGGGCAGCGGATCAGCCCCAGCATTTT